These 17 T cell receptor beta chains were sequenced from one sample in a study of relationships among human T cell subsets. From mRNA, alpha and beta CDR3 regions were amplified using semiquantitative ARM-PCR. ARM-PCR used tagged nested gene-specific primers, then communal superprimers for exponential amplification. TCRdb independently ran MiXCR on the multiplex PCR reads; one entry per CDR3 protein. The data show under 15,000 distinct CDR3 sequences, 60% seen once. CD4+CD25+ regulatory T cells came from anti-CD25 bead selection of positively selected CD4+ cells. Sequencing used Tregs sorted from blood. These receptors were collected from a man between 40 and 49 years old in good health.

The chain joins TRBV11-2 to TRBJ2-5; 10 bases match TRBD1. Per the germline V gene, CDR1 is SGHAT and CDR2 is FQNNGV. The length of the CDR3 is 15 residues. J gave up 1 base and V 1 base, and 0 bases lay outside the gene matches. This chain's CDR3 is CASSLGQGAQETQYF. CDR3 DNA: TGTGCCAGCAGCTTAGGACAGGGGGCCCAAGAGACCCAGTACTTC.

V is TRBV6-6 and J is TRBJ1-6; the match to TRBD1 covers 7 bases. Germline V lookup: CDR1 MNHNY, CDR2 SVGAGI (reference sequence). V dropped 6 bases and J dropped 4; count of bases not matched to a gene: 3. This CDR3 spans 14 amino acids. CDR3 residues: CASSRGQYNSPLHF. The DNA for the CDR3 is TGTGCCAGCAGCCGGGGACAGTATAATTCACCCCTCCACTTT.

V and J are TRBV18 and TRBJ1-1; D possibly corresponds to TRBD1 (5 bases). CDR1 and CDR2 from the germline V gene are KGHSH and LQKENI. The CDR3 covers 14 residues. V was shortened by 3 bases and J by 5 bases, with 13 bases between the two germline ends. Written as DNA, the CDR3 is TGTGCCAGCTCACCGCGGGATCAGGGAACTGAAGCTTTCTTT. Translation: CASSPRDQGTEAFF.

V is TRBV11-2 and J is TRBJ2-5; tentative D call: TRBD1 (5 bases). This CDR3 is 15 amino acids long. Trimming shortened V by 4 bases and J by 1 base, and 13 bases separated the two germline ends. From germline, CDR1 is SGHAT and CDR2 FQNNGV. Here the CDR3 DNA reads TGTGCCAGCAGCTGGGGTGAGACAGTCCAAGAGACCCAGTACTTC. Amino acids: CASSWGETVQETQYF.

This chain joins TRBV2 and TRBJ2-1; D possibly uses TRBD1 or TRBD2 (5 bases each). The V and J ends lost 7 bases and 3 bases respectively, with 10 bases between them. CDR3 size: 13 residues. Germline V gives CDR1 SNHLY, CDR2 FYNNEI. CDR3 DNA sequence: TGTGCCAGCAAGGGACCCCTCTACAATGAGCAGTTCTTC. This gives the protein CASKGPLYNEQFF.

The chain is built from TRBV28 and TRBJ1-1; 7 positions match TRBD1. J lost 6 bases, V lost 6 bases, and 7 bases had no gene match. Germline V gene data show CDR1 as MDHEN and CDR2 as SYDVKM. CDR3 length: 13 amino acids. The CDR3 bases are TGTGCCAGCAGCTATACCAGGGGGGCTGAAGCTTTCTTT. Translating gives CASSYTRGAEAFF.

This clonotype has more than one count but fewer than ten. This rearrangement joins TRBV20-1 to TRBJ2-6, with TRBD1 matching 11 bases. J lost 2 bases, V lost 5 bases, and 8 bases had no gene match. This CDR3 is 17 amino acids long. Germline V gives CDR1 DFQATT, CDR2 SNEGSKA (reference sequence). The CDR3 sequence: CSARGQGALTGANVLTF. The CDR3 DNA reads TGCAGTGCTCGCGGACAGGGGGCGCTAACTGGGGCCAACGTCCTGACTTTC.

This chain joins TRBV12-3 or TRBV12-4 and TRBJ2-2, with TRBD1 matching 7 bases. The CDR3 is 14 residues long. Losses at the gene ends were 7 bases for V and 6 bases for J; bases not matched to a gene: 8. The CDR3 coding sequence is TGTGCCAGCAATATCAGGGGGTACGCCGGGGAGCTGTTTTTT. Its protein is CASNIRGYAGELFF.

In its sample, this clonotype was seen a few times. The CDR3 coding sequence is TGTGCCAGCAGTTACTCAGCCCAGGGCAATCAGCCCCAGCATTTT. It is translated as CASSYSAQGNQPQHF. The chain has TRBV6-5 and TRBJ1-5; no definite D call. The CDR3 has 15 residues. Per the germline V gene, CDR1 is MNHEY and CDR2 is SVGAGI. Trimming shortened V by 0 bases and J by 2 bases, and 8 bases separated the two germline ends.

This clonotype was picked up one time. The rearrangement uses TRBV27 and TRBJ2-1; 11 bases match TRBD2. Germline trimming cut 0 bases from V and 0 bases from J; bases unmatched to any gene: 7. Germline-derived CDR1 and CDR2 are MNHEY and SMNVEV (reference sequence). This CDR3 is built from 19 residues. CDR3 amino acids: CASSLSLAGGRSSYNEQFF. In DNA form, the CDR3 reads TGTGCCAGCAGTTTATCTCTAGCGGGGGGACGGAGCTCCTACAATGAGCAGTTCTTC.

The V gene is TRBV6-6, the J gene TRBJ1-1; no clear D gene. Trimming shortened V by 1 base and J by 7 bases, and 10 bases separated the two germline ends. CDR3 length: 13 amino acids. CDR1 MNHNY and CDR2 SVGAGI come from the germline V gene (reference sequence). The CDR3 DNA reads as TGTGCCAGCAGTTACTGGAGCGGGAATGAAGCTTTCTTT. This encodes CASSYWSGNEAFF.

This clonotype was recorded only once. The chain combines TRBV7-9 with TRBJ2-7; D may be TRBD2 (6 bases). There are 16 residues in the CDR3. CDR1 SEHNR and CDR2 FQNEAQ come from the germline V gene (reference sequence). Trimming pared 8 bases from V and 1 base from J, leaving 21 bases between. The chain's CDR3 is CASGMPLGGTSYEQYF. Written as DNA, the CDR3 is TGTGCCAGCGGAATGCCCCTTGGAGGGACTTCCTACGAGCAGTACTTC.

This clonotype has more than one count but fewer than ten. The CDR3 bases are TGTGCCTGGAGTGTGTCTCGGCTAGCGGGAGCCACCAAAAACATTCAGTACTTC. The encoded protein is CAWSVSRLAGATKNIQYF. The gene calls are TRBV30 and TRBJ2-4; 10 bases map to TRBD2. This CDR3 spans 18 amino acids. Germline V CDR1 and CDR2: GTSNPN, SVGIG (reference sequence). Trimming removed 0 bases from V and 2 bases from J; junction bases left unmatched: 10.

In this sample, this clonotype turned up a few times. This chain uses TRBV7-8 with TRBJ1-6, with 9 bases aligning to TRBD1. Germline V lookup: CDR1 SGHVS, CDR2 FQNEAQ. The trim removed 2 bases at V and 9 bases at J, leaving 2 bases unmatched. CDR3 length equals 14 residues. CDR3 nucleotide sequence: TGTGCCAGCAGCTTATCACAGGGGGCTTCACCCCTCCACTTT. It specifies CASSLSQGASPLHF.

The V and J genes are TRBV11-2 and TRBJ1-1; a possible D gene is TRBD1 (6 bases). This CDR3 spans 13 amino acids. V was trimmed by 0 bases and J by 5 bases, leaving 7 bases between them. Germline CDR1 SGHAT, CDR2 FQNNGV. The DNA for the CDR3 is TGTGCCAGCAGCTTAGAGCAGGGGACTGAAGCTTTCTTT. The encoded protein is CASSLEQGTEAFF.

The chain carries TRBV7-3 and TRBJ2-1, with TRBD2 matching over 9 bases. The germline gives CDR1 SGHTA, CDR2 FQGTGA. This CDR3 region has 14 residues. Trimming cost V 5 bases and J 9 bases; bases outside gene matches: 8. For the CDR3, the DNA is TGTGCCAGCAGCCTCGGACTAGCGTGGGGTGAGCAGTTCTTC. As protein: CASSLGLAWGEQFF.

Note on this clonotype: One junction end does not reproduce the germline sequence, and a read error may be involved. The V call is TRBV6-1, the J call TRBJ1-1; D is undetermined. Germline V lookup: CDR1 MNHNS, CDR2 SASEGT. The CDR3 has 15 residues. CDR3 loop: CVSSEWAGMNTEAFF. CDR3 bases: TGTGTCAGCAGTGAATGGGCTGGCATGAACACTGAAGCTTTCTTT.